A single sample gave rise to the 15 T cell receptor beta chains below, sequenced in a study of human T cells and chemical hapten exposure. TCRdb reprocessed the RACE reads with MiXCR, giving one entry per CDR3 protein. The sample lists some 180,000 distinct CDR3 sequences, around 24% occurring once. Indicated time point: patch test 1, 2 weeks after DPC sensitization. As for treatment: therapeutic diphenylcyclopropenone sensitization with weekly scalp DPC. This sample comprised whole blood, obtained in connection with sensitization to the hapten diphenylcyclopropenone (DPC). These receptors came from a woman between 45 and 65 years old with alopecia areata. Some clones in this sample may be carry-over from other donors' samples.

This clonotype showed up just a few times. The V and J genes are TRBV5-1 and TRBJ2-1, with D perhaps matching TRBD1 or TRBD2 (5 bases each). CDR1 is SGHRS, CDR2 YFSETQ, per germline. V gave up 1 base and J gave up 16 bases, with 12 bases separating them. There are 11 residues in the CDR3. In DNA, the CDR3 is TGCGCCAGCAGCTTGCGGGGCCCCCCCTTCTTC. Amino acid sequence: CASSLRGPPFF.

This clonotype came up a few times. The chain combines TRBV14 with TRBJ2-1; 11 bases match TRBD2. Trimming removed 0 bases from V and 7 bases from J; junction bases left unmatched: 8. The CDR3 sequence is 17 residues long. Germline-derived CDR1 and CDR2 are SGHDN and FVKESK. The CDR3 sequence is CASSQDQGLAGRNEQFF. The CDR3 DNA sequence: TGTGCCAGCAGCCAAGATCAAGGACTAGCGGGCCGTAATGAGCAGTTCTTC. Complete variable domain (other parts from reference TRBV14 and TRBJ2-1): EAGVTQFPSHSVIEKGQTVTLRCDPISGHDNLYWYRRVMGKEIKFLLHFVKESKQDESGMPNNRFLAERTGGTYSTLKVQPAELEDSGVYFCASSQDQGLAGRNEQFFGPGTRLTVL.

This clonotype was seen only a few times. This sequence joins TRBV19 and TRBJ2-1, with 9 bases matching TRBD2. This CDR3 spans 15 amino acids. The germline gives CDR1 LNHDA, CDR2 SQIVND (reference sequence). V lost 4 bases and J lost 5; bases outside the gene matches: 6. CDR3 loop: CASSKIAGDNNEQFF. The CDR3 coding sequence is TGTGCCAGTAGTAAAATAGCGGGAGACAACAATGAGCAGTTCTTC.

The chain recombines TRBV5-1 with TRBJ2-4; 7 bases line up with TRBD2. V lost 0 bases and J lost 6; bases outside the gene matches: 9. Germline loops: CDR1 SGHRS, CDR2 YFSETQ. This CDR3 spans 16 amino acids. CDR3 coding DNA: TGCGCCAGCAGCTTGGAAGGCGGGAGATCGAGAAACATTCAGTACTTC. Encoded protein: CASSLEGGRSRNIQYF.

The rearrangement links TRBV5-6 to TRBJ2-1; 8 bases agree with TRBD2. Germline V gives CDR1 SGHDT, CDR2 YYEEEE. The CDR3 loop spans 18 amino acids. The trim removed 4 bases at V and 10 bases at J, leaving 22 bases unmatched. CDR3 sequence reads: CASSALTIAGMRSDEQFF. CDR3 DNA: TGTGCCAGCAGCGCACTTACGATAGCGGGGATGAGATCGGACGAGCAGTTCTTC.

This clonotype was found a few times. This sequence joins TRBV27 and TRBJ2-1, with D perhaps TRBD1 (5 bases). Germline CDR1 is MNHEY and CDR2 is SMNVEV (reference sequence). The germline V and J ends were trimmed by 7 bases and 0 bases, with 19 bases remaining between them. CDR3 length: 17 residues. DNA for the CDR3: TGTGCCAGCATCCCCGCCCCGGACAAAAGCTCCTACAATGAGCAGTTCTTC. Its protein product is CASIPAPDKSSYNEQFF.

V usage is TRBV20-1 and J usage is TRBJ2-5; D assignment may be TRBD1 or TRBD2 (5 bases each). Trimming left V 6 bases short and J 1 base short, with 18 bases between. This CDR3 spans 15 amino acids. Germline V lookup: CDR1 DFQATT, CDR2 SNEGSKA (reference sequence). CDR3 coding DNA: TGCAGTGCCAAGGGGACCGGACTGACCCAAGAGACCCAGTACTTC. Residues: CSAKGTGLTQETQYF.

This clonotype was picked up a small number of times. The rearrangement joins TRBV2 to TRBJ2-2; tentatively, D is TRBD1 (5 bases). Trimming took off 7 bases at V and 4 bases at J, with 13 bases between the two ends. CDR1 is SNHLY and CDR2 is FYNNEI in the germline V gene. CDR3 length: 14 amino acids. DNA for the CDR3: TGTGCCAGCAAAGGGTTAGGGGCCACCGGGGAGCTGTTTTTT. Translating gives CASKGLGATGELFF.

This clonotype was detected only a few times. The rearrangement uses TRBV7-9 and TRBJ1-4; 10 nucleotides line up with TRBD1. The CDR3 contains 15 residues. Germline trimming cut 1 base from V and 10 bases from J; bases unmatched to any gene: 6. CDR1 is SEHNR and CDR2 is FQNEAQ in the germline V gene (reference sequence). CDR3 sequence reads: CASSLGATGGVKLFF. The CDR3 nucleotides read TGTGCCAGCAGCTTAGGAGCGACAGGGGGCGTAAAACTGTTTTTT.

V is TRBV29-1 and J is TRBJ2-7; 7 nucleotides align to TRBD2. This CDR3 has 13 residues. The J segment lost 2 bases and the V segment lost 4 bases, leaving 5 bases of the junction unmatched. The V gene's germline CDR1 is SQVTM and CDR2 ANQGSEA. The CDR3 region is CSVAASGAYEQYF. In DNA, the CDR3 is TGCAGCGTTGCGGCTAGCGGCGCCTACGAGCAGTACTTC.

This chain connects TRBV7-7 to TRBJ2-7; D gene uncertain. This CDR3 contains 13 residues. Trimming stripped 2 bases from V and 6 bases from J, with 11 bases between. Germline lookup yields CDR1 SSHAT and CDR2 FNYEAQ (reference sequence). The CDR3 loop reads CASSLLIAGEQYF. The CDR3 region has the DNA TGTGCCAGCAGCTTACTCATCGCCGGCGAGCAGTACTTC.

In this sample, this clonotype turned up a few times. V gene TRBV29-1 combines with J gene TRBJ2-1; D may correspond to TRBD1 or TRBD2 (5 bases each). The CDR3 extends over 14 amino acids. With 7 bases removed from V and 4 bases from J, the gap between germline ends came to 17 bases. CDR1 and CDR2 (germline): SQVTM, ANQGSEA. The CDR3 is CSGGYIGAYNEQFF. The CDR3 bases are TGCAGCGGGGGGTATATCGGAGCGTACAATGAGCAGTTCTTC.

This clonotype was detected only a few times. This chain links TRBV5-5 with TRBJ1-5; no reliable D call. Germline CDR1 and CDR2: SGHKS and YYEKEE (reference sequence). The CDR3 runs 14 residues. The germline V and J ends were trimmed by 0 bases and 4 bases, with 8 bases remaining between them. The CDR3 DNA reads TGTGCCAGCAGCTTGGTTTTGAGTAATCAGCCCCAGCATTTT. This codes for CASSLVLSNQPQHF.

This clonotype was seen a handful of times. The chain is built from TRBV19 and TRBJ2-2; TRBD1 aligns across 9 bases. With 9 bases clipped from V and 4 bases from J, the junction kept 9 bases outside the gene matches. Germline V gene sequence: CDR1 LNHDA, CDR2 SQIVND (reference sequence). This CDR3 contains 15 residues. The CDR3 protein is CASSETGGITGELFF. The CDR3, as DNA: TGTGCCAGCTCCGAAACAGGGGGCATCACCGGGGAGCTGTTTTTT.

In this sample, this clonotype turned up a few times. V gene TRBV5-5 combines with J gene TRBJ1-1; a weak D match, TRBD1 (6 bases). V shed 0 bases and J shed 7 bases, with 7 bases lying between them. This CDR3 contains 12 residues. Looked up from germline, CDR1 is SGHKS and CDR2 is YYEKEE (reference sequence). CDR3 in amino acids: CASSLVDSEAFF. In nucleotides, the CDR3 is TGTGCCAGCAGCTTGGTGGACAGTGAAGCTTTCTTT. Variable domain in full (rest from reference TRBV5-5 and TRBJ1-1): DAGVTQSPTHLIKTRGQQVTLRCSPISGHKSVSWYQQVLGQGPQFIFQYYEKEERGRGNFPDRFSARQFPNYSSELNVNALLLGDSALYLCASSLVDSEAFFGQGTRLTVV.